This T cell receptor (beta chain) was captured in a study of blood T cell repertoires in COVID-19. The overall study: The study drew acute and convalescent COVID-19 samples from the United States, Italy and Spain.

From germline, CDR1 is LGHDT and CDR2 YNNKEL (reference sequence). This CDR3 region has 15 residues. Trimming at V came to 4 bases and at J to 7 bases, leaving 6 bases not matched to a gene. Participant ages covered roughly 18 to 89 years across about two dozen US areas. Categorization into cohorts depended on clinical history that participants reported. Source study methods: Nucleated cell counts were estimated from reference gene primer amplification. Assay used: immunoSEQ multiplex PCR; TCRdb lists only in-frame clones, some missing. V and J calls plus clone size are reproduced from that table; the DNA served to infer D and trimming. The sample gives some 270,000 clones, 70% to 90% of which show up once; 4.1% is in the top ten.

The sequence was obtained from a woman between 25 and 40 years old with acute COVID-19. This chain joins TRBV3-1 (or the pseudogene TRBV3-2) and TRBJ2-2; TRBD1 aligns across 10 bases. The material sequenced was PBMCs or T cells enriched from blood (not recorded which). For the CDR3, the DNA is TGTGCCAGCAGCCTTGGGACAGGGGCTAACGGGGAGCTGTTTTTT. This sequence encodes CASSLGTGANGELFF.